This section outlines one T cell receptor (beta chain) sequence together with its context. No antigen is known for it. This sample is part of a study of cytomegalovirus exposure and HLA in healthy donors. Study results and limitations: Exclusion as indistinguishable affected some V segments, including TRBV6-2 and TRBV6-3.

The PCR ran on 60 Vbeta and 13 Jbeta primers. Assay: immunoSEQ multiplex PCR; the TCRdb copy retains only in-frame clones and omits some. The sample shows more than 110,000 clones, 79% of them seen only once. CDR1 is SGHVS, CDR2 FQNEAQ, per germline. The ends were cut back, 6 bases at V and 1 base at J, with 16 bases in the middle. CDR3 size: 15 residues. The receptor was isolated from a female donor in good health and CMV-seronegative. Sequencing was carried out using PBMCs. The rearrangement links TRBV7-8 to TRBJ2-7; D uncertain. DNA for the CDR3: TGTGCCAGCAGGCGAGAGGTCCCGAGATCCTACGAGCAGTACTTC. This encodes CASRREVPRSYEQYF.